Below, 17 T cell receptor beta chains from the same sample are listed, as sequenced in a study of tissue T cells after allogeneic stem cell transplantation (dated by TCRdb to about 2022). The sample's time point label, decoded: mouse harvest day 14 after allogeneic transplant. Each mouse graft consisted of 10^7 T-cell-depleted bone marrow cells plus 10^6 splenic CD5+ T cells and was given by tail vein injection. The library was prepared using the immunoSEQ multiplex PCR assay. TCRdb provides this immuneACCESS table in a form limited to in-frame rearrangements. Some clones are lacking; in checked studies, under half of them reflect an unresolved V gene, and why the rest are absent is not known. The sample yields under 6,000 clones; about 46% were counted once. The ten largest clones take up over 15% of the sample. Input material: lymph node tissue. These receptors were obtained from a female BALB/c mouse given C57BL/6 T cells with graft-versus-host disease after an allogeneic hematopoietic cell transplant.

Comment on this clone: Gene and germline names: mouse. The read stops 1 residue short of the end of the CDR3; the missing end is completed from the germline J gene. The chain has TRBV13-2 and TRBJ2-1; 14 bases agree with TRBD2. V was clipped by 2 bases and J by 3 bases; unmatched bases: 4. Germline CDR1 reads NNHNN; CDR2 reads SYGAGS (reference sequence). The CDR3 totals 17 residues. The CDR3 here is CASGDVGLGGRYAEQFF. The covered CDR3 bases are TGTGCCAGCGGTGACGTGGGACTGGGGGGGCGCTATGCTGAGCAGTTC.

Points on this clone: Each gene name is a mouse one. The read finishes 1 residue shy of the CDR3 end, and the germline J gene is used to complete it. The chain is built from TRBV3 and TRBJ2-3; 7 nucleotides line up with TRBD1. V was pared by 5 bases and J by 3 bases, with 5 bases of the junction left unmatched. Germline V gene sequence: CDR1 SNHLY, CDR2 FYNGKV (reference sequence). This CDR3 has 14 residues. The CDR3 sequence is CASSLQGRAETLYF. The covered CDR3 bases are TGTGCCAGCAGCCTACAGGGGAGGGCAGAAACGCTGTAT.

A single count supports this clone. Genes here carry mouse names. Read sequence stops 1 residue before the CDR3 end, and the germline J gene provides the missing end. This chain links TRBV15 with TRBJ2-2, with D hard to call. CDR1 and CDR2 (germline): SGHND, FRSKSL. This CDR3 spans 14 amino acids. Trimming left V 2 bases short and J 1 base short, with 5 bases between. CDR3 DNA (partial): TGTGCCAGCAGTTTAAAGGGAAACACCGGGCAGCTCTAC. Translated, it gives CASSLKGNTGQLY. The whole CDR3 sequence is CASSLKGNTGQLYF.

This clone was seen more than once but under ten times. Germline and genes: mouse. The read stops 1 residue short of the end of the CDR3; the missing end is completed from the germline J gene. The gene calls are TRBV23 and TRBJ2-3; the D call in the table, TRBD2, was not verified against the DNA. The CDR3 spans 14 residues. The germline V gene encodes CDR1 KGHTA and CDR2 FQNQQP. Partial CDR3 DNA: TGCTCCAGCAGTGGGGGGCGGGGTGCAGAAACGCTGTAT. This codes for CSSSGGRGAETLY. From start to end, the CDR3 is CSSSGGRGAETLYF.

Note on this clone: Gene names denote mouse genes. Coverage ceases 1 residue before the CDR3 finishes, and the germline J gene fills in the end. The chain recombines TRBV3 with TRBJ1-5; 10 bases align to TRBD1. The CDR3 covers 15 residues. Germline CDR1 is SNHLY and CDR2 is FYNGKV (reference sequence). Trimming removed 3 bases from V and 1 base from J; junction bases left unmatched: 0. The covered CDR3 bases are TGTGCCAGCAGCTTGGGACAGGGGAACAACCAGGCTCCGCTT. Translation gives CASSLGQGNNQAPL. The full CDR3 reads CASSLGQGNNQAPLF. Based on the CDR3 plus reference TRBV3 and TRBJ1-5, the full variable domain is GPKVLQIPSHQIIDMGQMVTLNCDPVSNHLYFYWYKQILGQQMEFLVNFYNGKVMEKSKLFKDQFSVERPDGSYFTLKIQPTALEDSAVYFCASSLGQGNNQAPLFGEGTRLSVL.

This clone was seen a few times. Here the gene names and germline are mouse. Coverage ceases 1 residue before the CDR3 finishes, and the germline J gene fills in the end. The gene calls are TRBV26 and TRBJ2-7; 10 bases line up with TRBD2. This CDR3 has 15 amino acids. The V and J ends lost 5 bases and 0 bases, in that order; junction bases with no gene match: 4. Per the germline V gene, CDR1 is KGHPV and CDR2 is FQNQEV (reference sequence). The covered CDR3 bases are TGTGCCAGCAGTTCGGGACTGGGGAACTCCTATGAACAGTAC. The encoded protein is CASSSGLGNSYEQY. The complete CDR3 reads CASSSGLGNSYEQYF.

Note on this clone: Genes and germline come from the mouse. From the germline J gene comes the end of the CDR3, since the read stops 1 residue before it. The chain recombines TRBV23 with TRBJ2-3; the D call in the table, TRBD2, was not verified against the DNA. The CDR3 has 15 amino acids. Per germline, CDR1 KGHTA and CDR2 FQNQQP. The CDR3 protein is CSSSQSSGGAETLYF. CDR3 DNA (partial): TGCTCCAGCAGTCAATCATCTGGGGGTGCAGAAACGCTGTAT.

Concerning this clone itself: Mouse gene names apply. The read stops 1 residue short of the end of the CDR3; the missing end is completed from the germline J gene. This chain links TRBV26 with TRBJ1-4; 7 bases are a match to TRBD1. V trimming: 2 bases; J trimming: 3 bases; junction bases outside the gene matches: 0. CDR3 size: 14 residues. Germline CDR1 reads KGHPV; CDR2 reads FQNQEV (reference sequence). CDR3 residues: CASSLGTANERLFF. CDR3 bases read: TGTGCCAGCAGTCTGGGGACAGCCAACGAAAGATTATTT.

About this clone itself: Gene names and germline refer to mouse. The CDR3 end falls 1 residue outside the read, so it is completed with the germline J gene. The V and J genes are TRBV12-2 and TRBJ2-2; TRBD2 agrees at 13 bases. The germline V gene encodes CDR1 SGHLS and CDR2 HYDKME. The junction had 2 bases not matched to a gene; V was cut back by 2 bases and J by 6 bases. The CDR3 loop spans 15 amino acids. CDR3 bases read: TGTGCCAGCTCTCAGGACTGGGGGGGCGCCGGGCAGCTCTAC. This gives the protein CASSQDWGGAGQLY. The CDR3 reads in full as CASSQDWGGAGQLYF.

A remark on this clone: Mouse gene names apply. The sequenced part of the CDR3 DNA is TGTGCCAGCAGCCCCGACTGGGCGAGCTCCTATGAACAGTAC. Amino acids: CASSPDWASSYEQY. The whole CDR3 sequence reads CASSPDWASSYEQYF. The rearrangement uses TRBV3 and TRBJ2-7; 7 nucleotides align to TRBD2. From the germline J gene comes the end of the CDR3, since the read stops 1 residue before it. Germline CDR1 and CDR2: SNHLY and FYNGKV (reference sequence). This CDR3 contains 15 residues. J was trimmed by 0 bases and V by 5 bases; bases with no gene match: 7.

This clone was seen more than once but under ten times. Germline and genes: mouse. The read ends 1 residue early relative to the CDR3; the germline J gene fills the gap. V usage is TRBV13-3 and J usage is TRBJ2-3, with D unresolved. Per germline, CDR1 NNHDY and CDR2 SYVADS. CDR3 length: 14 amino acids. V gave up 2 bases and J gave up 0 bases, with 7 bases separating them. The CDR3 is CASSDRRSAETLYF. CDR3 DNA, as far as it was read: TGTGCCAGCAGTGACAGACGTAGTGCAGAAACGCTGTAT.

Turning to this clone: Germline and genes here are mouse. The covered CDR3 bases are TGCACCTGCAGTGCAAACACAGAAGTCTTC. It yields the protein CTCSANTEVF. The CDR3 as a whole reads CTCSANTEVFF. This sequence joins TRBV1 and TRBJ1-1, with D unresolved. The read finishes 1 residue shy of the CDR3 end, and the germline J gene is used to complete it. The CDR3 covers 11 residues. Deletions cut 2 bases from V and 2 bases from J, with 0 bases between. Looked up from germline, CDR1 is NSQYPW and CDR2 is LRSPGD (reference sequence).

Comments on this clone: Any gene name here is a mouse gene name. The missing CDR3 end, 1 residue past where the read stops, is filled in from the germline J gene. This chain uses TRBV5 with TRBJ2-1; 9 bases are a match to TRBD2. The CDR3 contains 14 residues. V dropped 0 bases and J dropped 8; count of bases not matched to a gene: 2. Germline CDR1 is LGHNA and CDR2 is YNLKQL (reference sequence). The DNA read from the CDR3 is TGTGCCAGCAGCCAAGAGTGGGGGGGCTCTGAGCAGTTC. This encodes CASSQEWGGSEQF. The full CDR3 protein reads CASSQEWGGSEQFF.

This clone has a handful of counts. Gene and germline names: mouse. The CDR3 extends 1 residue past the end of the read, so its final part is completed from the germline J gene. The chain recombines TRBV1 with TRBJ2-3; TRBD2 matches 10 bases. The V segment lost 4 bases and the J segment 1 base; nucleotides outside the gene matches: 2. Germline values: CDR1 NSQYPW, CDR2 LRSPGD (reference sequence). This CDR3 region has 15 residues. The CDR3 region is CTCSVGTGGAETLYF. CDR3 DNA, as far as it was read: TGCACCTGCAGTGTCGGGACTGGGGGTGCAGAAACGCTGTAT.

In this sample, this clone is medium-sized (0.01 to 0.1%). The germline and genes are mouse ones. The read ends 1 residue shy of where the CDR3 ends; the end is completed using the germline J gene. The V gene is TRBV31, the J gene TRBJ2-5, with TRBD2 as a possible D gene (6 bases). Germline lookup yields CDR1 GKSSPN and CDR2 SITVG. Trimming cost V 3 bases and J 2 bases, with 9 bases left between them. The CDR3 has 13 residues. The covered CDR3 bases are TGTGCCTGGAGGCGGGACTTCCAAGACACCCAGTAC. Encoded protein: CAWRRDFQDTQY. The full CDR3 is CAWRRDFQDTQYF.

About this clone: Gene names follow the mouse nomenclature. The CDR3 goes on 1 residue after the read ends, and that part is filled in from the germline J gene. The V call is TRBV23, the J call TRBJ2-3; the table gives TRBD2 as D, unverified against the DNA. Germline values: CDR1 KGHTA, CDR2 FQNQQP. The CDR3 totals 15 residues. CDR3 amino acids: CSSSLGLGGAETLYF. CDR3 bases read: TGCTCCAGCAGCCTGGGACTGGGAGGTGCAGAAACGCTGTAT.

As concerns this clone: Gene names are the mouse ones. The read comes to an end 1 residue before the CDR3 does, leaving the germline J gene to fill in the end. V gene TRBV3 combines with J gene TRBJ1-6; possibly TRBD1 for D (6 bases). TRBJ1-6 is designated an ORF whose function remains uncertain. V lost 5 bases to trimming and J lost 5 bases, with 7 bases between them. The CDR3 covers 13 residues. Germline assignment: CDR1 SNHLY and CDR2 FYNGKV (reference sequence). The CDR3 region is CASSGTNNSPLYF. The covered CDR3 bases are TGTGCCAGCAGCGGGACAAATAATTCGCCCCTCTAC.